This T cell receptor beta chain was sequenced for a study of blood T cell repertoires in COVID-19 (dated by TCRdb to about 2020). The study in broad terms: Recovered participants in ImmuneRACE Cohort 3 were defined by two consecutive negative NP/OP PCR tests, clearance by a healthcare professional, or resolution of symptoms. The repertoires were made available in a free public database intended to serve as a resource for research on the immune response to SARS-CoV-2. Collaborator samples came from the United States, Italy and Spain and covered acute and convalescent phases of COVID-19. Nearly every sample came with metadata listing a de-identified subject ID, COVID-19 status, age in years and sex. The prospective study material was composed of cDNA or gDNA derived from T cells, B-cell-depleted T cells, or PBMCs. The dataset comprised deeply sampled blood TCRbeta repertoires from subjects exposed to, actively infected with, or recovered from COVID-19. The samples were drawn from two sources: the first 160 participants of the ongoing ImmuneRACE study, and 1,000 to 1,500 subjects contributed by 6 global collaborators. Where HLA class I and class II types were available, the types were taken from metadata supplied by the sample provider, not from assay-based typing. Summary of the overall study and its limitations: Clinical and demographic metadata were provided uncurated, with the amount varying by source and participant.

On this clone itself: Its recognized antigen is unknown. Base qualities are missing; no much larger clone stands one base away.

TCRbeta CDR3 regions were amplified from genomic DNA using the immunoSEQ Assay, a bias-controlled multiplex PCR. The original pipeline was this. The number of nucleated cells in each sample was estimated from the amplification of reference gene primers within the assay. To quantify the absolute abundance of each unique TCRbeta CDR3 rearrangement, sequence reads were collapsed and filtered. For each sample, productive Simpson clonality was calculated as the square root of Simpson's diversity index across productive rearrangements. In TCRdb, the immuneACCESS table is reduced to in-frame sequences with V and J assigned. These tables do not hold every clone; where another copy was compared, an unresolved V gene accounts for under half, and the others remain unexplained. That table is the source of V, J and clone size, and D and trimming were worked out from the DNA. This sample comprises 150,000 to 200,000 clones, roughly 85% of them detected only once. 15% to 20% of the sample is taken by the ten largest.

V gives up 4 bases and J gives up 9 bases, and the segment between their germline ends measures 13 bases. CDR1 and CDR2, per the germline V gene, are LGHNA and YSLEER. Including the terminal cysteine and phenylalanine, the CDR3 comprises 13 residues. The sequence is cut down to CDR3 DNA, 39 bases in frame from base 1. Participants in the prospective study were aged 18 to 89 years, lived in some 24 United States geographic areas, and enrolled through a virtual design. To assign participants to cohorts, the prospective study relied on clinical history that participants themselves reported in a screening survey and a study questionnaire. Mobile phlebotomists in the prospective study collected whole blood, serum and a nasopharyngeal or oropharyngeal swab from every participant. Over a roughly two-month period, participants in the prospective study had the option of providing additional blood draws and questionnaires. Before DNA extraction, prospective study blood samples were shipped either frozen or at room temperature.

This clonotype was obtained from a woman between 65 and 79 years old in a cohort exposed to, infected with or recovered from COVID-19 (not recorded which). The sequence is built from TRBV4-3 and TRBJ2-1; no D gene is confidently identified. The source material was PBMCs or T cells enriched from blood (not recorded which). CDR3 reads: CASSPLEYGEQFF. The nucleotide sequence is TGCGCCAGCAGCCCCCTAGAGTACGGTGAGCAGTTCTTC.